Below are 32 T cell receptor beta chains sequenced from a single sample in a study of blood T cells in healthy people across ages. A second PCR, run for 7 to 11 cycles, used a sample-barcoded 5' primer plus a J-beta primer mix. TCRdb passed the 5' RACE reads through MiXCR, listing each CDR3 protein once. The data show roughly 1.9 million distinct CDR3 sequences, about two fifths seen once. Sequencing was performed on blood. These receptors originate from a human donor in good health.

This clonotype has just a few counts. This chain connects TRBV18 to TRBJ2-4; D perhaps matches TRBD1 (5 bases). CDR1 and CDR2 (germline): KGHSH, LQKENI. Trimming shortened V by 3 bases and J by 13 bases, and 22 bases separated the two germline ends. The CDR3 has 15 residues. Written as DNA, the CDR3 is TGTGCCAGCTCACCTAACCAGGGCGCTTTATTGGAGCAGTACTTC. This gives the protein CASSPNQGALLEQYF. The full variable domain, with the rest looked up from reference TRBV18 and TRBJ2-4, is NAGVMQNPRHLVRRRGQEARLRCSPMKGHSHVYWYRQLPEEGLKFMVYLQKENIIDESGMPKERFSAEFPKEGPSILRIQQVVRGDSAAYFCASSPNQGALLEQYFGAGTRLSVL.

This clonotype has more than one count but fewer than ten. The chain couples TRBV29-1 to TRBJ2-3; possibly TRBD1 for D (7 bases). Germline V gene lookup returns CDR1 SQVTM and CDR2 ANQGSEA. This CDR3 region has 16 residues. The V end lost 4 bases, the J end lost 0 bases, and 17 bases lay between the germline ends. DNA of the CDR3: TGCAGCGTTGGGGGACAGCGGGTTGGTAGCACAGATACGCAGTATTTT. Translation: CSVGGQRVGSTDTQYF.

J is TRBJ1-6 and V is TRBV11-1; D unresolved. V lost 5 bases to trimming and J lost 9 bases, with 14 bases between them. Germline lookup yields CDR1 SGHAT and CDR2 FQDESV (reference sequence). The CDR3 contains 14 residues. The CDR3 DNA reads TGTGCCAGCAGCCCGAGAAGGGAAAGTTCACCCCTCCACTTT. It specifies CASSPRRESSPLHF.

The DNA for the CDR3 is TGTGCCAGCTCACTATCAAAGGGTTCCGAGCAGTACTTC. Translating gives CASSLSKGSEQYF. The V gene is TRBV18, the J gene TRBJ2-7; D remains ambiguous. The CDR3 sequence is 13 residues long. Deletions cut 4 bases from V and 6 bases from J, with 13 bases between. Germline CDR1 and CDR2: KGHSH and LQKENI.

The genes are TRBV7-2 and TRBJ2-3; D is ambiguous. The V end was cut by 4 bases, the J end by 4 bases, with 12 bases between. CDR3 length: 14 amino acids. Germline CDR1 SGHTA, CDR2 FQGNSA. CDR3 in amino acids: CASSSKGYPDTQYF. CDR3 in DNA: TGTGCCAGCAGCTCGAAGGGCTACCCAGATACGCAGTATTTT.

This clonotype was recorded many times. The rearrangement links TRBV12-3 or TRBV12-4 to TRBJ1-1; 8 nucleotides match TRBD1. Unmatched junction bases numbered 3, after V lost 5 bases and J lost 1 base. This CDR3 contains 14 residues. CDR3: CASSRTGRNTEAFF. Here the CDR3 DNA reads TGTGCCAGCAGTCGGACAGGGAGGAACACTGAAGCTTTCTTT.

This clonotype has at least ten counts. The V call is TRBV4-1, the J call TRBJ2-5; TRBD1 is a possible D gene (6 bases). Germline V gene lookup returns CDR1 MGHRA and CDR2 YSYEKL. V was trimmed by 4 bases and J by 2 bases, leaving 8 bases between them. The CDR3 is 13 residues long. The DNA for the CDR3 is TGCGCCAGCAGCCGGACAGCTCAAGAGACCCAGTACTTC. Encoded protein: CASSRTAQETQYF.

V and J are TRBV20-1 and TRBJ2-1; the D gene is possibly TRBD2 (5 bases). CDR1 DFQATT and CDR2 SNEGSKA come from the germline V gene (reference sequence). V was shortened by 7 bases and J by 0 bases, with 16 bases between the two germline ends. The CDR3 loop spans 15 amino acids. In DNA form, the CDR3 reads TGCAGTGGCTCACTCGGGGTAAGCTCCTACAATGAGCAGTTCTTC. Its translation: CSGSLGVSSYNEQFF.

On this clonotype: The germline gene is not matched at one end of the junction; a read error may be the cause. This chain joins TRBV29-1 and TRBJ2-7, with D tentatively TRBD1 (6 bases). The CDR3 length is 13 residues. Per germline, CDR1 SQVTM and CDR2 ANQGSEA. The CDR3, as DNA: TGCAGCGTTGAAACACAGGGCGGCGACGAGCTGTACTTC. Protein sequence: CSVETQGGDELYF.

The CDR3 DNA reads as TGTGCCAGCAGTTCATCTACTCTTAGCACAGATACGCAGTATTTT. This codes for CASSSSTLSTDTQYF. The chain uses TRBV6-5 and TRBJ2-3, with D hard to call. The CDR3 contains 15 residues. Germline V gene lookup returns CDR1 MNHEY and CDR2 SVGAGI. Trimming cost V 4 bases and J 0 bases, with 11 bases left between them.

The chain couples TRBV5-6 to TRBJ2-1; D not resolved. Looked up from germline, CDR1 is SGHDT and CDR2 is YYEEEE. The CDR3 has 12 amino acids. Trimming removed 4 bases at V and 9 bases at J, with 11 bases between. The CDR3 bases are TGTGCCAGCAGCCCTGGGCACCTTGAGCAGTTCTTC. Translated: CASSPGHLEQFF.

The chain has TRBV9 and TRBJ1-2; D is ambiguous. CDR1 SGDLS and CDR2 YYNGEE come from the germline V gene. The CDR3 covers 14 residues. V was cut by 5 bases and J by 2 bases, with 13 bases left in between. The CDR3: CASRKIDANYGYTF. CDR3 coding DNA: TGTGCCAGCAGGAAGATTGATGCGAACTATGGCTACACCTTC.

The CDR3 sequence is CASSLPQGFGDQPQHF. Written as DNA, the CDR3 is TGTGCCAGCAGCCTACCCCAGGGATTTGGTGATCAGCCCCAGCATTTT. This chain joins TRBV7-2 and TRBJ1-5; a weak D match, TRBD1 (5 bases). Germline loops: CDR1 SGHTA, CDR2 FQGNSA. The length of the CDR3 is 16 residues. Trimming shortened V by 5 bases and J by 5 bases, and 19 bases separated the two germline ends.

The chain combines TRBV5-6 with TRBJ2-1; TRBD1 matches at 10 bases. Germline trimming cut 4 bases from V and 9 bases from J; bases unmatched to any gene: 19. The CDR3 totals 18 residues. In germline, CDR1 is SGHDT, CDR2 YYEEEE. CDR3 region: CASSLRQGALLLLGEQFF. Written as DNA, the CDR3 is TGTGCCAGCAGCCTTCGACAGGGGGCGCTTTTACTCCTTGGTGAGCAGTTCTTC.

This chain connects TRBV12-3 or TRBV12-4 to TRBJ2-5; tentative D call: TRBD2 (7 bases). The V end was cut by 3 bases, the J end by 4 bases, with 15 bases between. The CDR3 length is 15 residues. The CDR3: CASSLGGGPRETQYF. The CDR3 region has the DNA TGTGCCAGCAGTTTGGGGGGGGGCCCCCGAGAGACCCAGTACTTC.

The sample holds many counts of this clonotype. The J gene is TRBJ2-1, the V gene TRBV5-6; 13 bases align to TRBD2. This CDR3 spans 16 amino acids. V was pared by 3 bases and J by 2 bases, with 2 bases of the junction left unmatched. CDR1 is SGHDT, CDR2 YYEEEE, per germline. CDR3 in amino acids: CASSSGLAGTYNEQFF. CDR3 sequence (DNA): TGTGCCAGCAGCTCGGGACTAGCGGGGACCTACAATGAGCAGTTCTTC.

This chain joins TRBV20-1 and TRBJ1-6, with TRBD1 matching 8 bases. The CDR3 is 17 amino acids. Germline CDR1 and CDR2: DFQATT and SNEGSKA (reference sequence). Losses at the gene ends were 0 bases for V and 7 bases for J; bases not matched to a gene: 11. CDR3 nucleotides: TGCAGTGCTAGAGATCAGGAATTACAGGGGGAGAATTCACCCCTCCACTTT. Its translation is CSARDQELQGENSPLHF.

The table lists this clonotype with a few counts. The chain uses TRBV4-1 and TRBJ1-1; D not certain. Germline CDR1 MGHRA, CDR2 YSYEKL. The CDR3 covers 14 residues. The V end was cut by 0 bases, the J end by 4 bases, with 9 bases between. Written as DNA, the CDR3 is TGCGCCAGCAGCCAAGAGAAAGCGGGCACTGAAGCTTTCTTT. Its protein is CASSQEKAGTEAFF.

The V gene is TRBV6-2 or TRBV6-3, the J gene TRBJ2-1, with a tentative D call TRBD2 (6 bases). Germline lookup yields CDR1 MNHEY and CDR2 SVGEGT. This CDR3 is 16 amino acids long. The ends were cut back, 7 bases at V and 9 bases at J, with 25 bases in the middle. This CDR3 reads CASTKLADRLLSEQFF. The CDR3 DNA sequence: TGTGCCAGCACCAAGTTAGCGGACCGACTCCTCAGTGAGCAGTTCTTC.

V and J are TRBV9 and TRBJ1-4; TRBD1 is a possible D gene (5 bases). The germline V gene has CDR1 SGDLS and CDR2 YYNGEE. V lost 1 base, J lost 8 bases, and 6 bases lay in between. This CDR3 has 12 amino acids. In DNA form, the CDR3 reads TGTGCCAGCAGCGTACGGGGGGAAAAACTGTTTTTT. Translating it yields CASSVRGEKLFF.

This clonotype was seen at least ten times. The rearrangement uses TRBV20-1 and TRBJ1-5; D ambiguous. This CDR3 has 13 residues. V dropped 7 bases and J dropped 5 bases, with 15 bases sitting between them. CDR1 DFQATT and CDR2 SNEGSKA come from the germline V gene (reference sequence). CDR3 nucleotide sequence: TGCAGTGTTGCACAGAAAGCCCATCAGCCCCAGCATTTT. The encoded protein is CSVAQKAHQPQHF.

CDR3 nucleotides: TGTGCCACCAGCAGAGGGGTCGCCGGGGAGCAGTATTTT. Protein: CATSRGVAGEQYF. This rearrangement joins TRBV15 to TRBJ2-3; possibly TRBD2 for D (5 bases). There are 13 residues in the CDR3. Deletions cut 1 base from V and 11 bases from J, with 13 bases between. Germline V gene lookup returns CDR1 LNHNV and CDR2 YYDKDF (reference sequence).

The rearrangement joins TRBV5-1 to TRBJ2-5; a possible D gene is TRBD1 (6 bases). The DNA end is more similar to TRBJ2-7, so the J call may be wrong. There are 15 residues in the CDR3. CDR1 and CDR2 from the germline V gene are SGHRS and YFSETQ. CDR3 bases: TGCGCCAGCAGAAGTGACAGGCGCCTTTCTTACGAGCAGTACTTC. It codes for CASRSDRRLSYEQYF.

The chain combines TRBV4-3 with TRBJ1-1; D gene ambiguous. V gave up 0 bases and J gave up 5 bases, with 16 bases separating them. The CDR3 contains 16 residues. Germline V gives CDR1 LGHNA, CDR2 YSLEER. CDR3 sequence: CASSQDGREEETEAFF. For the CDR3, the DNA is TGCGCCAGCAGCCAAGATGGTAGGGAGGAGGAGACTGAAGCTTTCTTT.

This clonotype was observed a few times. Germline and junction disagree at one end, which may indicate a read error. The CDR3 loop is CAGSLDRDGEQYF. CDR3 sequence (DNA): TGTGCCGGCAGTTTGGACAGGGATGGCGAGCAGTACTTC. The rearrangement uses TRBV27 and TRBJ2-7; 8 bases line up with TRBD1. The CDR3 length is 13 residues. Germline values: CDR1 MNHEY, CDR2 SMNVEV (reference sequence).

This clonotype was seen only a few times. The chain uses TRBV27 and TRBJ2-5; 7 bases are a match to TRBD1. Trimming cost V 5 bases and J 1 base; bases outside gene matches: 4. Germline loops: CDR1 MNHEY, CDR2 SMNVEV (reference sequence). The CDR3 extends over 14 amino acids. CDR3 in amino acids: CASSMGQIQETQYF. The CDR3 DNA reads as TGTGCCAGCAGTATGGGACAGATCCAAGAGACCCAGTACTTC.

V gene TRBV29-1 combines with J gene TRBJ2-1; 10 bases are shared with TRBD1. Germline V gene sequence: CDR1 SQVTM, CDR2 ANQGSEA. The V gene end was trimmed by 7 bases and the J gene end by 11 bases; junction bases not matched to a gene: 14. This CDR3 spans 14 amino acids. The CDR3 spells CSAIVSGQGNKQFF. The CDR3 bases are TGCAGCGCGATAGTCTCGGGACAGGGGAATAAGCAGTTCTTC.

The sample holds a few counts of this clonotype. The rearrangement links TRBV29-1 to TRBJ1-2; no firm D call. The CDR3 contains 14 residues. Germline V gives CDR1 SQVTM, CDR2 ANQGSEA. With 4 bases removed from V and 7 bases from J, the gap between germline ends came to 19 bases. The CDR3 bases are TGCAGCGTTGCCGTAACGGGTGTAAGGAGTGGCTACACCTTC. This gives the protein CSVAVTGVRSGYTF.

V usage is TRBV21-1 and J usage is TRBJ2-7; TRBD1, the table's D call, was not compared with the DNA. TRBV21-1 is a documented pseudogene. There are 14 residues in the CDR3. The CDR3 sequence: CASSRRGSNYEQYF. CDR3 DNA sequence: TGTGCCAGCAGTCGAAGGGGATCGAACTACGAGCAGTACTTC.

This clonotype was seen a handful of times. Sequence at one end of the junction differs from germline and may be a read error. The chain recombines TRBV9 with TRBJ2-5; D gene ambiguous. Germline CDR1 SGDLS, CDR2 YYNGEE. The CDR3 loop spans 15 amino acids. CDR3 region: CACSVAMAGQETQYF. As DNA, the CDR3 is TGTGCCTGCAGCGTAGCTATGGCAGGCCAAGAGACCCAGTACTTC.

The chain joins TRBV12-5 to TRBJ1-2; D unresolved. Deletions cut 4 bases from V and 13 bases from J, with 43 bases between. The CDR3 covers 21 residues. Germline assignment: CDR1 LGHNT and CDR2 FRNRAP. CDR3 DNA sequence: TGTGCTAGTGGTTGGCCGAACGACTGGCAGGACCCTAACTATGGCTACAGCACCTGCACCTTC. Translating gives CASGWPNDWQDPNYGYSTCTF.

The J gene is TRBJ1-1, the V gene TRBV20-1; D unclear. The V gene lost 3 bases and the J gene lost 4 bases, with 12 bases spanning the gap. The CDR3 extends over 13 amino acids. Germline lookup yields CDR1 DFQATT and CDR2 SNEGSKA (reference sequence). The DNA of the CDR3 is TGCAGTGCTAGGCGGGGAGTTGGCACTGAAGCTTTCTTT. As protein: CSARRGVGTEAFF.